This T cell receptor beta chain is drawn from a study of blood T cell repertoires in COVID-19. Study-level information: Acute and convalescent COVID-19 specimens originated in the United States, Italy and Spain. T cells, B-cell-depleted T cells, or PBMCs supplied cDNA or gDNA.

The protocol was immunoSEQ multiplex PCR, while the TCRdb copy is restricted to in-frame clones and leaves out a portion. The repertoire holds a few hundred thousand clones, about 88% seen once, with about 0.93% in the top ten. Participants were aged roughly 18 to 89 years, lived in over 20 US areas, and enrolled virtually. Two negative PCRs, clearance, or symptom resolution were required of recovered Cohort 3 donors. This sequence was found in a woman aged 30 to 39 who had recovered from COVID-19. The source material was PBMCs or T cells enriched from blood (not recorded which).

CDR3 amino acids: CASSRPAPPFF. CDR3 sequence (DNA): TGTGCCAGCAGCAGGCCCGCCCCGCCGTTCTTT. The chain joins TRBV30 to TRBJ1-1; no definite D call. The germline gives CDR1 GTSNPN, CDR2 SVGIG (reference sequence). The CDR3 sequence is 11 residues long. V lost 8 bases, J lost 14 bases, and 21 bases lay in between.